The 6 T cell receptor beta chains in this list originate from one sample, sequenced in a study of circulating and synovial CD4+ cells in juvenile arthritis. Sequencing used immunoSEQ multiplex PCR; TCRdb keeps in-frame clones, though not all of them. Here the sample spans around 30,000 clones, about 95% being singletons. The sample consisted of CD4+ T cells from blood. These receptor sequences come from a human donor with juvenile idiopathic arthritis.

The genes are TRBV30 and TRBJ1-3; 9 bases match TRBD1. The ends lost 5 bases at V and 1 base at J; junction bases unmatched: 12. The germline V gene has CDR1 GTSNPN and CDR2 SVGIG (reference sequence). This CDR3 contains 17 residues. The CDR3 spells CAWDRSGQGLSGNTIYF. The CDR3 DNA reads as TGTGCCTGGGATCGCTCGGGACAGGGTCTTTCTGGAAACACCATATATTTT.

This clone occurred once. The CDR3 region is CASSPFNREIAKNIQYF. The CDR3 DNA reads TGTGCCAGCAGCCCCTTCAACAGGGAAATAGCCAAAAACATTCAGTACTTC. The genes are TRBV2 and TRBJ2-4, with D maybe TRBD1 (6 bases). The germline V and J ends were trimmed by 6 bases and 0 bases, with 18 bases remaining between them. Germline V CDR1 and CDR2: SNHLY, FYNNEI. The CDR3 has 17 residues.

The rearrangement uses TRBV2 and TRBJ1-2; possible D gene TRBD1, 5 bases. The CDR3 is 17 residues long. V lost 6 bases to trimming and J lost 0 bases, with 20 bases between them. Germline-derived CDR1 and CDR2 are SNHLY and FYNNEI. CDR3 in DNA: TGTGCCAGCAGAGAAACGCAGGGAGGATCGGCTAACTATGGCTACACCTTC. It specifies CASRETQGGSANYGYTF.

The gene calls are TRBV7-8 and TRBJ1-2; 11 positions agree with TRBD1. With 1 base clipped from V and 8 bases from J, the junction kept 6 bases outside the gene matches. CDR3 length: 15 residues. Germline V gene lookup returns CDR1 SGHVS and CDR2 FQNEAQ. CDR3 region: CASSLEGQGVLGYTF. Here the CDR3 DNA reads TGTGCCAGCAGCTTAGAGGGACAGGGGGTACTCGGCTACACCTTC.

This rearrangement joins TRBV7-6 to TRBJ1-6; TRBD1 matches at 9 bases. The germline gives CDR1 SGHVS, CDR2 FNYEAQ. The CDR3 extends over 16 amino acids. Trimming took 3 bases from V and 9 from J; bases not matched to a gene: 9. The chain's CDR3 is CASSFSTGGAGSPLHF. The CDR3 DNA reads TGTGCCAGCAGCTTTTCGACAGGGGGAGCGGGTTCACCCCTCCACTTT.

With regard to this clone: Germline is not matched at one junction end, which may reflect a read error. The rearrangement joins TRBV27 to TRBJ2-7; the D is unclear. Germline CDR1 and CDR2: MNHEY and SMNVEV (reference sequence). The CDR3 is 14 amino acids. CDR3 sequence: CASSLYGKVTELYF. DNA of the CDR3: TGTGCCAGCAGTTTATATGGTAAGGTAACGGAGCTGTACTTC.